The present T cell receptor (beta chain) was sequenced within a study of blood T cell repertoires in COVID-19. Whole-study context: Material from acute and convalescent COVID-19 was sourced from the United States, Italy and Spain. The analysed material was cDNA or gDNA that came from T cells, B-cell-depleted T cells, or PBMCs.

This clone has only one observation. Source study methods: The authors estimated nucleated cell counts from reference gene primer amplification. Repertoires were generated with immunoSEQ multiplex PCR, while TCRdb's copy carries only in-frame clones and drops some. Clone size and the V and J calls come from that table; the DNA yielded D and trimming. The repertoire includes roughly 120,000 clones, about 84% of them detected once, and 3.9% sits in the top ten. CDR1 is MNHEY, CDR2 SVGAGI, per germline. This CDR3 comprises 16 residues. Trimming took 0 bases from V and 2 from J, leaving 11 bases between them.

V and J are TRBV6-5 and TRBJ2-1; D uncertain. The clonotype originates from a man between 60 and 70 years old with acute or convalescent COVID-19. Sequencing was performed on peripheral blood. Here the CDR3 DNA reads TGTGCCAGCAGTTACTCGCGGATTGTACCCTACAATGAGCAGTTCTTC. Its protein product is CASSYSRIVPYNEQFF.